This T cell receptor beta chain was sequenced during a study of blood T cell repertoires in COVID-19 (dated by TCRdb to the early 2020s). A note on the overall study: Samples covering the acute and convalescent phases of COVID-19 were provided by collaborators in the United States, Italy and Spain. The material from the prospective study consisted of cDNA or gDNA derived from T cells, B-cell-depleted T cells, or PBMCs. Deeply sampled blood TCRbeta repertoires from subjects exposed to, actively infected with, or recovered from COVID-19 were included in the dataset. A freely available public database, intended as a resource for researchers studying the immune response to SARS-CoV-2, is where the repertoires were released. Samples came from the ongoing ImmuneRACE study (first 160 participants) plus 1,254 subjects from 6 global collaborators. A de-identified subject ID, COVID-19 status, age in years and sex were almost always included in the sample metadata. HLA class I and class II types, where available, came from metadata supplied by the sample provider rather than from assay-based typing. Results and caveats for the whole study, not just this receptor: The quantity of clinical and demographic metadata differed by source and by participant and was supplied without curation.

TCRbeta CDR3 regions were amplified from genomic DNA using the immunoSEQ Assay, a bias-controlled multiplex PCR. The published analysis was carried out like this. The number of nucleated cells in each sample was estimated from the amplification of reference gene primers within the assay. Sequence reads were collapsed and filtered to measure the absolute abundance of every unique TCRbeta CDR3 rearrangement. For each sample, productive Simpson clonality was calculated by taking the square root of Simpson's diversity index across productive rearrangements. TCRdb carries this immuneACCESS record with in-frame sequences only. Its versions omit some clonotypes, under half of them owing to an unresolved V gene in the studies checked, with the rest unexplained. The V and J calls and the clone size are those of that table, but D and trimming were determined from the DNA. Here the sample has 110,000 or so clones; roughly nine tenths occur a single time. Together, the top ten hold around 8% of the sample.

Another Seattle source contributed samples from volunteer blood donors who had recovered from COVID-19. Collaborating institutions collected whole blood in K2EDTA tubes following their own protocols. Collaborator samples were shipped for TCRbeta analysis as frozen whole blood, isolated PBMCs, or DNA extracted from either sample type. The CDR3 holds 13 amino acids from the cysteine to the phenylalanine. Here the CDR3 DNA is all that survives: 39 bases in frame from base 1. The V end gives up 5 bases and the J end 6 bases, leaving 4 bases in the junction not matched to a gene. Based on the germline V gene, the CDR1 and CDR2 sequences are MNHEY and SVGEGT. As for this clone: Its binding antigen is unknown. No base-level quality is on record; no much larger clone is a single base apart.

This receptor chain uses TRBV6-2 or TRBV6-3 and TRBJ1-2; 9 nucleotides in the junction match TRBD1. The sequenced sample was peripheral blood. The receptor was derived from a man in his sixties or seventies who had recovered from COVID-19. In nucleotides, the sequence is TGTGCCAGCAGTAATACAGGGGGCGATGGCTACACCTTC. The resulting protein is CASSNTGGDGYTF.